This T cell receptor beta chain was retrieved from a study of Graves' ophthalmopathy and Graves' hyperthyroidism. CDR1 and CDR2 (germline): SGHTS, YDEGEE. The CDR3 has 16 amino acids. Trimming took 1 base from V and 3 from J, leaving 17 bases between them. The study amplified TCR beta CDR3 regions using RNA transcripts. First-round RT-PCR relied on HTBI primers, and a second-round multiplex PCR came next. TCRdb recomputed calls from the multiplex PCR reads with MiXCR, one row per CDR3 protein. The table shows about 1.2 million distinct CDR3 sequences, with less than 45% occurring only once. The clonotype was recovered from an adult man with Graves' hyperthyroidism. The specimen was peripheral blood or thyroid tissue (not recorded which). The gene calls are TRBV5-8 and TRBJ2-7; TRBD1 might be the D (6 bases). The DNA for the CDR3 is TGTGCCAGCAGCTTGTGGTATTCGGCAGGGGACTACGAGCAGTACTTC. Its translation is CASSLWYSAGDYEQYF.